Presented here are 16 T cell receptor beta chains from one specimen sequenced in a study of beta chain features in type 1 diabetes. The isolated RNA, all of it, was reverse transcribed, so expressed TCRB transcripts were what got sequenced. Profiled with immunoSEQ multiplex PCR; TCRdb holds only in-frame clones, not every one. The sample has 150,000 or so clones, 11% seen once. The specimen was central memory CD4+ T cells from blood. The receptors were gathered from a man aged 18-30 years in good health.

This clone occurred a few times. V is TRBV7-3 and J is TRBJ2-3; D gene ambiguous. Between the trimmed V and J ends, which lost 3 bases and 3 bases, there was a span of 7 bases. The germline V gene has CDR1 SGHTA and CDR2 FQGTGA. This CDR3 comprises 13 residues. The CDR3 loop reads CASSFQPTDTQYF. In nucleotides, the CDR3 is TGTGCCAGCAGCTTCCAACCAACAGATACGCAGTATTTT.

Only a few counts were recorded for this clone. The rearrangement links TRBV4-1 to TRBJ2-3; 8 bases match TRBD1. Trimming cost V 1 base and J 0 bases; bases outside gene matches: 0. CDR3 length equals 15 residues. From germline, CDR1 is MGHRA and CDR2 YSYEKL. DNA of the CDR3: TGCGCCAGCAGCCAAGGGACAGGGAGCACAGATACGCAGTATTTT. It translates to CASSQGTGSTDTQYF.

Turning to this clone: This may be a read error: a much more frequent sequence differs by one nucleotide. The sample has other DNA sequences that encode this CDR3 too. CDR3 in amino acids: CATSRDRPSGAYEQYF. CDR3 nucleotides: TGTGCCACCAGCAGAGATCGCCCCTCCGGTGCCTACGAGCAGTACTTC. The chain uses TRBV15 and TRBJ2-7, with D unresolved. Germline loops: CDR1 LNHNV, CDR2 YYDKDF (reference sequence). The V end lost 0 bases, the J end lost 2 bases, and 14 bases lay between the germline ends. This CDR3 comprises 16 residues.

As DNA, the CDR3 is TGTGCCATCAGTATCGGGCCCATGTCTAATGAGCAGTTCTTC. Protein product: CAISIGPMSNEQFF. The V call is TRBV10-3, the J call TRBJ2-1; D remains unclear. Germline CDR1 ENHRY, CDR2 SYGVKD. The CDR3 length is 14 residues. V shed 5 bases and J shed 7 bases, with 15 bases lying between them.

A remark on this clone: An end of the junction differs from the germline gene, which may be a read error. The CDR3: CASSFRWTGRCRYGYTF. In DNA form, the CDR3 reads TGTGCTAGCAGCTTTAGATGGACAGGGAGGTGCCGCTATGGCTACACCTTC. The chain links TRBV7-7 to TRBJ1-2; 8 positions match TRBD1. Germline values: CDR1 SSHAT, CDR2 FNYEAQ (reference sequence). This CDR3 region has 17 residues.

This clone was counted only a few times. The rearrangement uses TRBV6-1 and TRBJ2-7, with D perhaps being TRBD1 or TRBD2 (5 bases each). This CDR3 spans 13 amino acids. Per germline, CDR1 MNHNS and CDR2 SASEGT. V lost 6 bases and J 2 bases, leaving 11 bases between the germline ends. The CDR3 DNA sequence: TGTGCCAGCAGGAGGGACGCAGCCTACGAGCAGTACTTC. Residues: CASRRDAAYEQYF.

This clone was observed at least ten times. The gene calls are TRBV4-2 and TRBJ1-2; 8 bases match TRBD1. Germline lookup yields CDR1 LGHNA and CDR2 YNFKEQ. The CDR3 runs to 16 residues. J gave up 5 bases and V 3 bases, and 11 bases lay outside the gene matches. CDR3 coding DNA: TGTGCCAGCAGCCACACAGATGGACAGGGCCTATATGGCTACACCTTC. Its protein product is CASSHTDGQGLYGYTF.

V gene TRBV4-2 combines with J gene TRBJ2-7, with D unclear. The CDR3 totals 15 residues. V gave up 1 base and J gave up 1 base, with 11 bases separating them. Germline lookup yields CDR1 LGHNA and CDR2 YNFKEQ. This chain's CDR3 is CASSQVAHRSYEQYF. In nucleotides, the CDR3 is TGTGCCAGCAGCCAAGTAGCCCACAGATCCTACGAGCAGTACTTC.

This clone was seen only a few times. The chain uses TRBV4-1 and TRBJ2-5; TRBD2 agrees at 8 bases. The trim removed 2 bases at V and 9 bases at J, leaving 14 bases unmatched. This CDR3 is 16 amino acids long. Germline V lookup: CDR1 MGHRA, CDR2 YSYEKL. CDR3 loop: CASSQKERESKRAQYF. As DNA, the CDR3 is TGCGCCAGCAGCCAAAAGGAGCGGGAGTCAAAAAGGGCCCAGTACTTC.

This clone was seen a few times. The chain recombines TRBV4-2 with TRBJ2-5; D call uncertain. The germline V and J ends were trimmed by 5 bases and 4 bases, with 8 bases remaining between them. CDR1 and CDR2 from the germline V gene are LGHNA and YNFKEQ. The CDR3 runs 12 residues. The CDR3 nucleotides read TGTGCCAGCAGCTCGGACGGAGAGACCCAGTACTTC. This sequence encodes CASSSDGETQYF.

The sample holds many counts of this clone. V is TRBV4-3 and J is TRBJ2-7; D gene unclear. The V gene's germline CDR1 is LGHNA and CDR2 YSLEER. The CDR3 is made up of 13 amino acids. Deletions cut 6 bases from V and 7 bases from J, with 16 bases between. CDR3 sequence (DNA): TGCGCCAGCAGTCGCGGCTCTGCTGGGGAGCAGTACTTC. Its translation: CASSRGSAGEQYF.

There are a few counts of this clone. CDR3 nucleotide sequence: TGTGCCAGCAGCCAAGCGACAGGGTCCTACAATGAGCAGTTCTTC. As protein: CASSQATGSYNEQFF. This chain connects TRBV14 to TRBJ2-1, with 7 bases aligning to TRBD1. V shed 1 base and J 1 base; nucleotides not matched to a gene: 1. Germline V gene data show CDR1 as SGHDN and CDR2 as FVKESK. The CDR3 spans 15 residues. Full variable domain (outside the CDR3, taken from reference TRBV14 and TRBJ2-1): EAGVTQFPSHSVIEKGQTVTLRCDPISGHDNLYWYRRVMGKEIKFLLHFVKESKQDESGMPNNRFLAERTGGTYSTLKVQPAELEDSGVYFCASSQATGSYNEQFFGPGTRLTVL.

The chain employs TRBV18 and TRBJ2-1, with D unresolved. Trimming cost V 4 bases and J 7 bases, with 5 bases left between them. The CDR3 runs 11 residues. The germline gives CDR1 KGHSH, CDR2 LQKENI. CDR3 in amino acids: CASSQGNEQFF. The CDR3 DNA reads as TGTGCCAGCTCACAGGGAAATGAGCAGTTCTTC.

This rearrangement joins TRBV28 to TRBJ2-4; perhaps TRBD2 as D (5 bases). Trimming shortened V by 6 bases and J by 3 bases, and 12 bases separated the two germline ends. In germline, CDR1 is MDHEN, CDR2 SYDVKM. This CDR3 region has 14 residues. This chain's CDR3 is CASRPGSVKNIQYF. The CDR3 DNA follows: TGTGCCAGCAGGCCGGGGTCCGTCAAAAACATTCAGTACTTC.

V usage is TRBV28 and J usage is TRBJ1-2; D remains ambiguous. CDR1 MDHEN and CDR2 SYDVKM come from the germline V gene. V was cut by 2 bases and J by 10 bases, with 8 bases left in between. The CDR3 covers 11 residues. Here the CDR3 DNA reads TGTGCCAGCAGTTTACAGAGGGACTACACCTTC. Translated, it gives CASSLQRDYTF.

Details on this clone: The sample holds other DNA sequences that translate to the same CDR3. V usage is TRBV18 and J usage is TRBJ2-5; D is uncertain. The CDR3 sequence is 13 residues long. Germline V lookup: CDR1 KGHSH, CDR2 LQKENI. V was pared by 3 bases and J by 1 base, with 6 bases between. The CDR3 DNA follows: TGTGCCAGCTCACCCCTCGGCCAAGAGACCCAGTACTTC. This gives the protein CASSPLGQETQYF.